The T cell receptor beta chain described here comes from a study of T cell responses to AZD1222 COVID-19 vaccine. Notes on the study in general: Regions 160-218 and 743-854 dominated among vaccine-associated CD4 TCRs spanning spike. Breadth and depth of Spike-specific TCRs rose after two AZD1222 doses. Donors skewed white British and female; clonal diversity was possibly underestimated.

As concerns this clone: Its target is not known.

Sequencing was performed with immunoSEQ multiplex PCR; in TCRdb, only in-frame clones are kept and a portion is missing. The table includes around 26,000 clones, about 88% detected once. This clonotype was sampled from an adult who received the AZD1222 COVID-19 vaccine. The sample consisted of peripheral blood, taken 28 days after the second AZD1222 dose.

Here the CDR3 reads CASSLASGVNTQYF. CDR3 nucleotides: TGTGCCAGCAGCTTAGCGTCAGGGGTAAATACGCAGTATTTT. The chain links TRBV7-9 to TRBJ2-3; weak D call: TRBD1 (6 bases). The V end was cut by 0 bases, the J end by 7 bases, with 11 bases between. Germline assignment: CDR1 SEHNR and CDR2 FQNEAQ (reference sequence). This CDR3 is built from 14 residues.